These 13 T cell receptor beta chains originate from one sample sequenced in a study of blood T cells in healthy people across ages. Next came a second PCR, run for about 6 to 11 cycles, which used a sample-barcoded 5' primer along with a J-beta primer mix. TCRdb recomputed calls from the 5' RACE reads with MiXCR, one row per CDR3 protein. This table holds about 1.8 million distinct CDR3 sequences, roughly 50% found once. Sequenced sample: blood. These receptors were taken from a woman in her thirties or forties in good health.

This clonotype was counted between two and nine times. V is TRBV7-2 and J is TRBJ2-7; D remains ambiguous. The length of the CDR3 is 13 residues. The V gene's germline CDR1 is SGHTA and CDR2 FQGNSA. Trimming pared 5 bases from V and 2 bases from J, leaving 10 bases between. Here the CDR3 reads CASSTGWAYEQYF. DNA of the CDR3: TGTGCCAGCAGCACCGGGTGGGCCTACGAGCAGTACTTC.

This clonotype was seen once. The rearrangement uses TRBV28 and TRBJ2-3; a weak D match, TRBD2 (7 bases). The CDR3 runs to 15 residues. The germline V and J ends were trimmed by 9 bases and 2 bases, with 18 bases remaining between them. Germline V gives CDR1 MDHEN, CDR2 SYDVKM. The chain's CDR3 is CASGGAPKVTDTQYF. CDR3 nucleotides: TGTGCCAGTGGGGGGGCCCCGAAAGTCACAGATACGCAGTATTTT.

V and J are TRBV12-3 or TRBV12-4 and TRBJ2-1; D not resolved. Trimming stripped 6 bases from V and 4 bases from J, with 10 bases between. This CDR3 spans 13 amino acids. CDR3 residues: CASSHNRYNEQFF. CDR3 nucleotides: TGTGCCAGCAGCCATAACCGGTACAATGAGCAGTTCTTC.

This clonotype was counted at least ten times. V and J are TRBV6-5 and TRBJ2-1; 7 nucleotides align to TRBD1. After removal of 6 bases from V and 0 bases from J, the junction contained 5 bases not matched to a gene. There are 15 residues in the CDR3. Germline CDR1 is MNHEY and CDR2 is SVGAGI. Written as DNA, the CDR3 is TGTGCCAGCAGCTACCGGGACAGCTCCTACAATGAGCAGTTCTTC. Translation gives CASSYRDSSYNEQFF.

DNA of the CDR3: TGTGCCAGCGAAGGTGGCAGTACCTACGAGCAGTACTTC. Its protein is CASEGGSTYEQYF. The V and J genes are TRBV2 and TRBJ2-7; D not resolved. The ends were cut back, 8 bases at V and 2 bases at J, with 13 bases in the middle. The CDR3 length is 13 residues. Looked up from germline, CDR1 is SNHLY and CDR2 is FYNNEI. The whole variable domain, filled in from reference TRBV2 and TRBJ2-7, reads EPEVTQTPSHQVTQMGQEVILRCVPISNHLYFYWYRQILGQKVEFLVSFYNNEISEKSEIFDDQFSVERPDGSNFTLKIRSTKLEDSAMYFCASEGGSTYEQYFGPGTRLTVT.

The J gene is TRBJ1-1, the V gene TRBV4-2; D perhaps matches TRBD1 (6 bases). CDR1 and CDR2 (germline): LGHNA, YNFKEQ. The V and J ends lost 0 bases and 9 bases respectively, with 20 bases between them. CDR3 length: 16 amino acids. CDR3 bases: TGTGCCAGCAGCCAAGATTTACGGGCAGGGGACCTTCAAGCTTTCTTT. Translated: CASSQDLRAGDLQAFF.

The rearrangement joins TRBV24-1 to TRBJ2-4; D is ambiguous. The tail of the sequence fits TRBJ2-7 better, so the J call may be wrong. The CDR3 loop spans 16 amino acids. The V gene's germline CDR1 is KGHDR and CDR2 SFDVKD. This chain's CDR3 is CATSDADPRSSYEQYF. The DNA for the CDR3 is TGTGCCACCAGTGATGCCGACCCCAGAAGCTCCTACGAGCAGTACTTC.

V gene TRBV6-2 or TRBV6-3 combines with J gene TRBJ2-3; D unclear. The germline gives CDR1 MNHEY, CDR2 SVGEGT. With 2 bases removed from V and 3 bases from J, the gap between germline ends came to 9 bases. This CDR3 has 14 amino acids. In DNA, the CDR3 is TGTGCCAGCAGTTACCACATCAGGACAGATACGCAGTATTTT. It specifies CASSYHIRTDTQYF.

There are a few counts of this clonotype. The chain employs TRBV7-2 and TRBJ2-6; no reliable D call. The germline V and J ends were trimmed by 0 bases and 0 bases, with 15 bases remaining between them. Germline CDR1 is SGHTA and CDR2 is FQGNSA. The CDR3 is 19 amino acids. This chain's CDR3 is CASSLASARLDSGANVLTF. CDR3 nucleotides: TGTGCCAGCAGCTTAGCTTCGGCCAGGCTAGACTCTGGGGCCAACGTCCTGACTTTC.

In regard to this clonotype: A much larger clone differs from this one at a single base, so this may be a read error. V and J are TRBV25-1 and TRBJ1-2; no definite D call. From germline, CDR1 is MGHDK and CDR2 SYGVNS. CDR3 length equals 13 residues. This chain's CDR3 is CAGSESANYGYTF. In DNA form, the CDR3 reads TGTGCCGGCAGTGAGTCAGCTAACTATGGCTACACCTTC.

This clonotype was recorded at least ten times. This chain joins TRBV2 and TRBJ2-1; 10 bases match TRBD1. The CDR3 sequence is 15 residues long. Germline CDR1 and CDR2: SNHLY and FYNNEI. The ends lost 4 bases at V and 1 base at J; junction bases unmatched: 1. The chain's CDR3 is CASSGDRGSYNEQFF. The CDR3 DNA follows: TGTGCCAGCAGTGGGGACAGGGGTTCCTACAATGAGCAGTTCTTC.

V is TRBV5-1 and J is TRBJ1-5; D possibly corresponds to TRBD1 (6 bases). Germline V gene sequence: CDR1 SGHRS, CDR2 YFSETQ. The CDR3 spans 15 residues. With 3 bases removed from V and 6 bases from J, the gap between germline ends came to 16 bases. CDR3 in DNA: TGCGCCAGCAGCTCGACGACAGGAACGAGTCAGCCCCAGCATTTT. Its protein product is CASSSTTGTSQPQHF.

This chain joins TRBV24-1 and TRBJ2-1, with D possibly TRBD2 on 6 matching bases. V was clipped by 4 bases and J by 4 bases, with 13 bases between them. Germline values: CDR1 KGHDR, CDR2 SFDVKD. The CDR3 length is 15 residues. CDR3 residues: CATSERLSGYNEQFF. In nucleotides, the CDR3 is TGTGCCACCAGTGAACGGCTAAGCGGGTACAATGAGCAGTTCTTC.